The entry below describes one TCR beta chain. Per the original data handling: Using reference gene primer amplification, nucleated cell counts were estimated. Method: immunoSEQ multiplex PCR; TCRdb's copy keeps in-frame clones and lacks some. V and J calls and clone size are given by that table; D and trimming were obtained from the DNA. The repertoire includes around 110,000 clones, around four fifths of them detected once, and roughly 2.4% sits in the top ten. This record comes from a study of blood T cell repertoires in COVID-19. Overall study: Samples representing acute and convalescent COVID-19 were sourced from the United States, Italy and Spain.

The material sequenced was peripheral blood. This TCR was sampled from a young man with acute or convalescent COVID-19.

The DNA for the CDR3 is TGTGCCAGCAGTCGGACAGCTAACTATGGCTACACCTTC. This translates into CASSRTANYGYTF. This chain uses TRBV27 with TRBJ1-2, with a possible D match to TRBD1 (6 bases). Trimming shortened V by 5 bases and J by 0 bases, and 7 bases separated the two germline ends. The germline CDR1 and CDR2 sequences are MNHEY and SMNVEV (reference sequence). The CDR3 is made up of 13 amino acids.